One sample yielded the 3 T cell receptor beta chains listed below, sequenced in a study of cytotoxic CD8 clonotypes in ibrutinib-treated CLL. This table comes from immunoSEQ multiplex PCR, and its TCRdb copy is limited to in-frame clones, with some not included. The sample holds approximately 300,000 clones; almost 80% are singletons and the top ten take 6.5% to 8.5%. The sequencing used PBMCs, collected before ibrutinib treatment. The source of these receptors is a human donor with chronic lymphocytic leukemia.

V and J are TRBV6-1 and TRBJ2-5; TRBD2 matches at 7 bases. CDR3 length: 16 amino acids. Germline CDR1 is MNHNS and CDR2 is SASEGT. V shed 3 bases and J 5 bases; nucleotides not matched to a gene: 12. CDR3 sequence reads: CASSDGPAGVGETQYF. The DNA for the CDR3 is TGTGCCAGCAGTGACGGTCCGGCGGGAGTGGGGGAGACCCAGTACTTC.

The rearrangement joins TRBV18 to TRBJ2-3; D tentatively fits TRBD1 or TRBD2 (5 bases each). The V end lost 3 bases, the J end lost 6 bases, and 13 bases lay between the germline ends. Germline V gene lookup returns CDR1 KGHSH and CDR2 LQKENI. CDR3 size: 14 residues. The CDR3: CASSPGGLGDTQYF. The CDR3 coding sequence is TGTGCCAGCTCACCTGGGGGATTAGGGGATACGCAGTATTTT.

About this clone itself: Other DNA sequences in the same sample also yield this CDR3. The chain combines TRBV18 with TRBJ2-7, with D perhaps assigned TRBD1 or TRBD2 (5 bases each). Per germline, CDR1 KGHSH and CDR2 LQKENI. Between the trimmed V and J ends, which lost 1 base and 2 bases, there was a span of 9 bases. CDR3 length equals 14 residues. The CDR3 sequence is CASSPQGTPYEQYF. Here the CDR3 DNA reads TGTGCCAGCTCACCACAGGGGACCCCCTACGAGCAGTACTTC.